These 27 T cell receptor beta chains came from one sample sequenced in a study of blood T cell repertoires in COVID-19. Clones were read by immunoSEQ multiplex PCR, and TCRdb kept only the in-frame ones, dropping some. The data contain approximately 140,000 clones, roughly 90% of them seen just once; the ten biggest clones take up 3.5% to 4.5%. Sequencing was carried out using peripheral blood. These receptors originate from a woman aged 55-75 years with active or convalescent COVID-19.

The V gene is TRBV11-2, the J gene TRBJ2-1; the match to TRBD2 covers 11 bases. The germline CDR1 and CDR2 sequences are SGHAT and FQNNGV. The V gene end was trimmed by 5 bases and the J gene end by 4 bases; junction bases not matched to a gene: 7. The CDR3 is made up of 16 amino acids. The CDR3 protein is CASSPRTSGPYNEQFF. As DNA, the CDR3 is TGTGCCAGCAGCCCAAGGACTAGCGGGCCTTACAATGAGCAGTTCTTC.

V usage is TRBV3-1 (or the pseudogene TRBV3-2) and J usage is TRBJ2-1, with 7 bases matching TRBD1. Germline-derived CDR1 and CDR2 are LGHDT and YNNKEL (reference sequence). With 0 bases clipped from V and 3 bases from J, the junction kept 8 bases outside the gene matches. The length of the CDR3 is 17 residues. CDR3 loop: CASSQDLQGPLYNEQFF. CDR3 DNA: TGTGCCAGCAGCCAAGATTTACAGGGGCCCCTCTACAATGAGCAGTTCTTC.

V usage is TRBV5-1 and J usage is TRBJ1-1; TRBD1 matches at 10 bases. Germline-derived CDR1 and CDR2 are SGHRS and YFSETQ. V dropped 4 bases and J dropped 4; count of bases not matched to a gene: 7. The CDR3 contains 15 residues. The CDR3: CASSPGQGESTEAFF. The CDR3 region has the DNA TGCGCCAGCAGCCCCGGACAGGGGGAGAGCACTGAAGCTTTCTTT.

This chain connects TRBV7-2 to TRBJ1-5, with D tentatively TRBD1 (6 bases). Trimming pared 3 bases from V and 6 bases from J, leaving 15 bases between. Germline V gives CDR1 SGHTA, CDR2 FQGNSA. This CDR3 is built from 15 residues. Written as DNA, the CDR3 is TGTGCCAGCAGCTTGGGGGCAGCGGCAACTCAGCCCCAGCATTTT. It encodes CASSLGAAATQPQHF.

The rearrangement uses TRBV28 and TRBJ2-4; D is possibly TRBD2 (6 bases). V was pared by 4 bases and J by 0 bases, with 10 bases between. The germline gives CDR1 MDHEN, CDR2 SYDVKM. The CDR3 runs 15 residues. The CDR3 reads CASSWGLIAKNIQYF. As DNA, the CDR3 is TGTGCCAGCAGTTGGGGACTGATAGCCAAAAACATTCAGTACTTC.

CDR3 DNA sequence: TGTGCCAGCAGCCGGGGAGGGACAGGAAGGGAAGCTTTCTTT. Translated, it gives CASSRGGTGREAFF. The chain uses TRBV7-2 and TRBJ1-1; 8 bases are a match to TRBD1. Looked up from germline, CDR1 is SGHTA and CDR2 is FQGNSA. This CDR3 comprises 14 residues. V dropped 5 bases and J dropped 8; count of bases not matched to a gene: 10.

The chain links TRBV5-1 to TRBJ1-6; no firm D call. CDR1 and CDR2 (germline): SGHRS, YFSETQ. This CDR3 region has 15 residues. Trimming took off 4 bases at V and 10 bases at J, with 18 bases between the two ends. The CDR3 reads CASSPDPSEASPLHF. Here the CDR3 DNA reads TGCGCCAGCAGCCCGGACCCATCGGAGGCGTCACCCCTCCACTTT.

V usage is TRBV3-1 (or the pseudogene TRBV3-2) and J usage is TRBJ2-3; TRBD2 matches at 13 bases. Germline CDR1 is LGHDT and CDR2 is YNNKEL (reference sequence). This CDR3 region has 18 residues. Losses at the gene ends were 4 bases for V and 3 bases for J; bases not matched to a gene: 10. As DNA, the CDR3 is TGTGCCAGCAGCCGGGGGACTAGCGGGGAAAGGGGGACAGATACGCAGTATTTT. It translates to CASSRGTSGERGTDTQYF.

The rearrangement joins TRBV24-1 to TRBJ2-3; TRBD1 aligns across 7 bases. Germline loops: CDR1 KGHDR, CDR2 SFDVKD. This CDR3 has 15 residues. After removal of 7 bases from V and 1 base from J, the junction contained 7 bases not matched to a gene. The DNA of the CDR3 is TGTGCCACCAGCCAGACAGGGTTGGGCACAGATACGCAGTATTTT. Amino acid sequence: CATSQTGLGTDTQYF.

CDR3 coding DNA: TGTGCCATCAGAAGGACAGGGGAAGGAGATACGCAGTATTTT. This encodes CAIRRTGEGDTQYF. The rearrangement joins TRBV10-3 to TRBJ2-3; 9 bases are a match to TRBD1. Germline V gives CDR1 ENHRY, CDR2 SYGVKD. With 6 bases clipped from V and 5 bases from J, the junction kept 6 bases outside the gene matches. The CDR3 consists of 14 residues.

This clone was observed once. This chain connects TRBV21-1 to TRBJ1-6; the table gives TRBD1 as D, unverified against the DNA. TRBV21-1 is labeled a pseudogene. The CDR3 is made up of 17 amino acids. CDR3 sequence reads: CASSKEDRGQGHSPLHF. Here the CDR3 DNA reads TGTGCCAGCAGCAAAGAAGATCGGGGACAGGGGCATTCACCCCTCCACTTT.

This chain's CDR3 is CASSDRGGTEAFF. The CDR3 bases are TGTGCCAGCAGTGACAGGGGAGGAACTGAAGCTTTCTTT. This rearrangement joins TRBV12-3 or TRBV12-4 to TRBJ1-1; 8 bases match TRBD1. V lost 5 bases to trimming and J lost 5 bases; unmatched junction nucleotides: 4. The CDR3 totals 13 residues.

This clone was seen only a few times. The chain is built from TRBV6-2 or TRBV6-3 and TRBJ1-1; possibly TRBD1 for D (5 bases). This CDR3 has 13 amino acids. With 4 bases removed from V and 5 bases from J, the gap between germline ends came to 11 bases. CDR1 and CDR2 from the germline V gene are MNHEY and SVGEGT. CDR3 residues: CASSWSGATEAFF. CDR3 coding DNA: TGTGCCAGCAGTTGGTCTGGGGCAACTGAAGCTTTCTTT.

This clone has a single count. The gene calls are TRBV3-1 (or the pseudogene TRBV3-2) and TRBJ2-5, with 12 positions matching TRBD1. The J segment lost 3 bases and the V segment lost 3 bases, leaving 5 bases of the junction unmatched. This CDR3 is 16 amino acids long. CDR1 and CDR2 from the germline V gene are LGHDT and YNNKEL (reference sequence). The CDR3 DNA follows: TGTGCCAGCAGCCAGGGGGACAGGGGGCACGAAGAGACCCAGTACTTC. Translated, it gives CASSQGDRGHEETQYF.

The CDR3 loop reads CASSLTGPGNTIYF. CDR3 sequence (DNA): TGTGCCAGCAGTTTGACAGGACCTGGAAACACCATATATTTT. This sequence joins TRBV25-1 and TRBJ1-3; weak D call: TRBD1 (6 bases). The CDR3 is 14 residues long. Germline CDR1 reads MGHDK; CDR2 reads SYGVNS. Trimming shortened V by 5 bases and J by 2 bases, and 10 bases separated the two germline ends.

V and J are TRBV4-3 and TRBJ1-2; no clear D. The germline V gene encodes CDR1 LGHNA and CDR2 YSLEER. The CDR3 spans 18 residues. V shed 4 bases and J shed 0 bases, with 21 bases lying between them. CDR3 coding DNA: TGCGCCAGCAGCCCAGAGGGAGGAGGAGGAAGAGCTAACTATGGCTACACCTTC. The encoded protein is CASSPEGGGGRANYGYTF.

The V gene is TRBV3-1 (or the pseudogene TRBV3-2), the J gene TRBJ1-5; TRBD1 matches at 9 bases. The ends lost 5 bases at V and 3 bases at J; junction bases unmatched: 8. The germline CDR1 and CDR2 sequences are LGHDT and YNNKEL (reference sequence). This CDR3 contains 16 residues. The CDR3, as DNA: TGTGCCAGCAGCAACAGGGGGCCTGATAACAATCAGCCCCAGCATTTT. This sequence encodes CASSNRGPDNNQPQHF.

This chain uses TRBV24-1 with TRBJ2-7; D might be TRBD2 (7 bases). The CDR3 extends over 20 amino acids. CDR1 is KGHDR and CDR2 is SFDVKD in the germline V gene. With 0 bases removed from V and 0 bases from J, the gap between germline ends came to 23 bases. The CDR3 DNA sequence: TGTGCCACCAGTGATTTGCTCCGGGGGGCGCAAATATGGGACTCCTACGAGCAGTACTTC. Translating it yields CATSDLLRGAQIWDSYEQYF.

This chain connects TRBV6-2 or TRBV6-3 to TRBJ2-5, with a weak D call TRBD1 (5 bases). Germline lookup yields CDR1 MNHEY and CDR2 SVGEGT. Trimming removed 2 bases from V and 4 bases from J, with 11 bases in between. The CDR3 loop spans 14 amino acids. CDR3 DNA: TGTGCCAGCAGTTACACCCAGGGTGGAGAGACCCAGTACTTC. Amino acid sequence: CASSYTQGGETQYF.

The chain joins TRBV6-5 to TRBJ1-2; tentative D call: TRBD1 (6 bases). V lost 4 bases and J 7 bases, leaving 19 bases between the germline ends. The CDR3 is 15 residues long. Germline V gives CDR1 MNHEY, CDR2 SVGAGI. CDR3 DNA sequence: TGTGCCAGCAGTTCCCAGGGGCCCCTTTTGAGTGGCTACACCTTC. This gives the protein CASSSQGPLLSGYTF.

The V gene is TRBV19, the J gene TRBJ1-5; a weak D match, TRBD1 (5 bases). Germline values: CDR1 LNHDA, CDR2 SQIVND (reference sequence). V lost 0 bases and J lost 7, with 16 bases in between. The CDR3 runs to 16 residues. CDR3 in amino acids: CASSIEVGRGGQPQHF. CDR3 nucleotide sequence: TGTGCCAGTAGTATAGAGGTAGGGAGGGGCGGGCAGCCCCAGCATTTT. The whole variable domain, filled in from reference TRBV19 and TRBJ1-5, reads DGGITQSPKYLFRKEGQNVTLSCEQNLNHDAMYWYRQDPGQGLRLIYYSQIVNDFQKGDIAEGYSVSREKKESFPLTVTSAQKNPTAFYLCASSIEVGRGGQPQHFGDGTRLSIL.

This chain connects TRBV18 to TRBJ1-5; D possibly corresponds to TRBD1 (6 bases). Germline CDR1 and CDR2: KGHSH and LQKENI. The CDR3 totals 14 residues. Trimming shortened V by 4 bases and J by 3 bases, and 10 bases separated the two germline ends. DNA for the CDR3: TGTGCCAGCTCACACGACAGGCCCAATCAGCCCCAGCATTTT. Translation: CASSHDRPNQPQHF. The full variable domain, completed using reference TRBV18 and TRBJ1-5, is NAGVMQNPRHLVRRRGQEARLRCSPMKGHSHVYWYRQLPEEGLKFMVYLQKENIIDESGMPKERFSAEFPKEGPSILRIQQVVRGDSAAYFCASSHDRPNQPQHFGDGTRLSIL.

The chain joins TRBV9 to TRBJ2-6, with D unclear. Between the trimmed V and J ends, which lost 6 bases and 4 bases, there was a span of 8 bases. Per germline, CDR1 SGDLS and CDR2 YYNGEE. The CDR3 is 13 amino acids. CDR3 in amino acids: CASTRTGANVLTF. The CDR3 DNA follows: TGTGCCAGCACCAGAACCGGGGCCAACGTCCTGACTTTC.

This chain joins TRBV19 and TRBJ1-3; TRBD1 might be the D (5 bases). The V gene's germline CDR1 is LNHDA and CDR2 SQIVND (reference sequence). This CDR3 has 14 amino acids. Between the trimmed V and J ends, which lost 6 bases and 0 bases, there was a span of 9 bases. Here the CDR3 reads CASSKDISGNTIYF. CDR3 DNA sequence: TGTGCCAGTAGCAAGGACATCTCTGGAAACACCATATATTTT. The full variable domain, its missing parts supplied by reference TRBV19 and TRBJ1-3, is DGGITQSPKYLFRKEGQNVTLSCEQNLNHDAMYWYRQDPGQGLRLIYYSQIVNDFQKGDIAEGYSVSREKKESFPLTVTSAQKNPTAFYLCASSKDISGNTIYFGEGSWLTVV.

In this sample, this clone turned up a few times. The gene calls are TRBV2 and TRBJ1-2; no reliable D call. The CDR3 is 10 residues long. Trimming removed 6 bases from V and 5 bases from J, with 4 bases in between. The germline V gene encodes CDR1 SNHLY and CDR2 FYNNEI. The DNA of the CDR3 is TGTGCCAGCAGGGAGTATGGCTACACCTTC. Encoded protein: CASREYGYTF.

J is TRBJ1-3 and V is TRBV6-5, with a possible D match to TRBD1 (6 bases). CDR3 length equals 15 residues. Germline assignment: CDR1 MNHEY and CDR2 SVGAGI. The V end lost 0 bases, the J end lost 2 bases, and 8 bases lay between the germline ends. The CDR3 is CASSYSGGPGNTIYF. The DNA for the CDR3 is TGTGCCAGCAGTTACTCAGGGGGTCCTGGAAACACCATATATTTT.

The rearrangement links TRBV30 to TRBJ1-6, with 7 bases identical to TRBD1. The CDR3 runs to 17 residues. V shed 0 bases, J shed 1 base, and the junction held 6 bases outside the gene matches. Germline CDR1 is GTSNPN and CDR2 is SVGIG (reference sequence). The CDR3 spells CAWSVRGQPSYNSPLHF. DNA of the CDR3: TGTGCCTGGAGTGTAAGGGGACAGCCGTCCTATAATTCACCCCTCCACTTT.